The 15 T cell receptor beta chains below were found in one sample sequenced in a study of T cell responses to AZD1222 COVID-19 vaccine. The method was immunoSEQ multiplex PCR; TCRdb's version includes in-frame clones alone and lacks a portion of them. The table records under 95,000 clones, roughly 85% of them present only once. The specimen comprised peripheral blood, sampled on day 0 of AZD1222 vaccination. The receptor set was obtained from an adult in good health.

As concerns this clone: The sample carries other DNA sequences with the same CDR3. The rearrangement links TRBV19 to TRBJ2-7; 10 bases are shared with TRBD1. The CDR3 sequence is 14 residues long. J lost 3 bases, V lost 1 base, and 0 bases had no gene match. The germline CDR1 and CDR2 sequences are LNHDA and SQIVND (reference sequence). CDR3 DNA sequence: TGTGCCAGTAGTATAGGGACAGGGGGCTACGAGCAGTACTTC. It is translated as CASSIGTGGYEQYF.

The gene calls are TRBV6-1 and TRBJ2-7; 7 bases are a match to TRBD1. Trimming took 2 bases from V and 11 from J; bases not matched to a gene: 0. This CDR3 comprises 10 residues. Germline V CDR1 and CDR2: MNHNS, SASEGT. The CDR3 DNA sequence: TGTGCCAGCAGTGAAACAGGGGAGTACTTC. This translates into CASSETGEYF.

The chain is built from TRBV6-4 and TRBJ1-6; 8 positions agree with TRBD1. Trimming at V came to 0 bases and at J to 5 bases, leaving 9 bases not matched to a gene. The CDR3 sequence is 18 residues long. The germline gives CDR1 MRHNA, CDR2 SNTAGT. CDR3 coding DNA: TGTGCCAGCAGTGACTCACCCCTAACAGGGGGAAATAATTCACCCCTCCACTTT. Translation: CASSDSPLTGGNNSPLHF.

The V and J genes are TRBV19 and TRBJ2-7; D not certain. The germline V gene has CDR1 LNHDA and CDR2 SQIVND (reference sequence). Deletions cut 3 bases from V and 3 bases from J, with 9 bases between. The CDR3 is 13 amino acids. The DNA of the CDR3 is TGTGCCAGTAGTATGGCCAGAGGCTACGAGCAGTACTTC. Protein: CASSMARGYEQYF.

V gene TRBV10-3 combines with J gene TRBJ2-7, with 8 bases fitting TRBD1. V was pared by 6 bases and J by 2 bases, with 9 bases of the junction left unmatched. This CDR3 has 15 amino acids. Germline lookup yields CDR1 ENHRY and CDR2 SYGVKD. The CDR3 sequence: CAISSGQGMAYEQYF. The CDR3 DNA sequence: TGTGCCATCAGCTCAGGACAGGGCATGGCCTACGAGCAGTACTTC.

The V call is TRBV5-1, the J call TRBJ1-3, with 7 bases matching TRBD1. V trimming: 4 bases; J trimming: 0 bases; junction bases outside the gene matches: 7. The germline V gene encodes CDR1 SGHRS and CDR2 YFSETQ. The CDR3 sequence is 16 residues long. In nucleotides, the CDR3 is TGCGCCAGCAGCCGGACGACAGGGAGCTCTGGAAACACCATATATTTT. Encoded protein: CASSRTTGSSGNTIYF.

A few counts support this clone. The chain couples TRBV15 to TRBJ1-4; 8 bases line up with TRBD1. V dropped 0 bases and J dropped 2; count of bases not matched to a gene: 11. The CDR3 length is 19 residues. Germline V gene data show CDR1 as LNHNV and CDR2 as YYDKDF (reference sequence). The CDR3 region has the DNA TGTGCCACCAGCAGAGATCCAGGCAGGGGGCGTGCGACTAATGAAAAACTGTTTTTT. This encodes CATSRDPGRGRATNEKLFF.

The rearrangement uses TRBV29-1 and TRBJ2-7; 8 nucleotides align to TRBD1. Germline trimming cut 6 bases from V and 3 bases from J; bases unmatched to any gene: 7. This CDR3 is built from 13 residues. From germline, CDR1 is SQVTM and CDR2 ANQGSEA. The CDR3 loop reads CSVFGQGGYEQYF. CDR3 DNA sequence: TGCAGCGTATTTGGACAGGGTGGCTACGAGCAGTACTTC.

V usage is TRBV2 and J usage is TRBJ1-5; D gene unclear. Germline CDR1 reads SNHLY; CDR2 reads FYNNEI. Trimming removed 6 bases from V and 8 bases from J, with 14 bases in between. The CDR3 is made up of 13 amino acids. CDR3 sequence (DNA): TGTGCCAGCAGGAACAGCGTCTTGAAGCCCCAGCATTTT. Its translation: CASRNSVLKPQHF. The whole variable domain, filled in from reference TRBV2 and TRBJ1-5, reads EPEVTQTPSHQVTQMGQEVILRCVPISNHLYFYWYRQILGQKVEFLVSFYNNEISEKSEIFDDQFSVERPDGSNFTLKIRSTKLEDSAMYFCASRNSVLKPQHFGDGTRLSIL.

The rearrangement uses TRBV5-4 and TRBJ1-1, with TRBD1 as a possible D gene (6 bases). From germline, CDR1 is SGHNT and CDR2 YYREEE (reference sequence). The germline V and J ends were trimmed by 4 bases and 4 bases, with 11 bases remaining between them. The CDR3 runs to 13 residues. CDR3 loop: CASSPQGVTEAFF. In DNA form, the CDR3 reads TGTGCCAGCAGCCCACAGGGTGTCACTGAAGCTTTCTTT.

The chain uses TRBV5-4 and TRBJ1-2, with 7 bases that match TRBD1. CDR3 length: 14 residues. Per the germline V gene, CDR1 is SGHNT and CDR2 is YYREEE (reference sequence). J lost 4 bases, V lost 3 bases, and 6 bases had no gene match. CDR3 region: CASSSPGTVYGYTF. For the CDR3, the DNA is TGTGCCAGCAGCTCGCCCGGGACAGTCTATGGCTACACCTTC.

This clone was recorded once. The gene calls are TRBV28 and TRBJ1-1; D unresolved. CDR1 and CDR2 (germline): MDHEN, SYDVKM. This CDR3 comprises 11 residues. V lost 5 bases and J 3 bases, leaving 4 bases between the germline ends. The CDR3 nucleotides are TGTGCCAGCAGTCCCGACACTGAAGCTTTCTTT. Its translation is CASSPDTEAFF.

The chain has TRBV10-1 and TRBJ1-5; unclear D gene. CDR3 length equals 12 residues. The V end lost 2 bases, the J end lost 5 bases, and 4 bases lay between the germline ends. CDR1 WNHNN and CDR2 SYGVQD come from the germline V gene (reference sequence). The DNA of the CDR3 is TGCGCCAGCAGTGAGGGAGATCAGCCCCAGCATTTT. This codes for CASSEGDQPQHF.

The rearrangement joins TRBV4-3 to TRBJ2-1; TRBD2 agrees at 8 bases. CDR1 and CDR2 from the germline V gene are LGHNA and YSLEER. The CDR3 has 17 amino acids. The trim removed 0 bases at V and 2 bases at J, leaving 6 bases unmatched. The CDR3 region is CASSQDRLAGAYNEQFF. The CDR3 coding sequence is TGCGCCAGCAGCCAAGACCGCCTAGCGGGTGCCTACAATGAGCAGTTCTTC.

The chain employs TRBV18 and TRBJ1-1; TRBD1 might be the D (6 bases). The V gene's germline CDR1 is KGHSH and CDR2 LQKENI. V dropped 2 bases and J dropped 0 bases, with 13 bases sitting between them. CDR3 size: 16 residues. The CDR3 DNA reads TGTGCCAGCTCACCAGAAGCGGGGGCCCTGAACACTGAAGCTTTCTTT. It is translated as CASSPEAGALNTEAFF.